Below, one T cell receptor (beta chain) is given with its context. TCRdb's copy holds only in-frame clones and misses some; the assay was immunoSEQ multiplex PCR. In the table there are 90,000 to 95,000 clones, around 93% of which are singletons. The record originates from a study of T cell changes during pregnancy in multiple sclerosis. Trimming removed 1 base from V and 7 bases from J, with 20 bases in between. CDR1 MNHNS and CDR2 SASEGT come from the germline V gene. The CDR3 length is 16 residues. The chain is built from TRBV6-1 and TRBJ2-7; D is possibly TRBD2 (5 bases). Here the sequenced sample was peripheral blood, taken before pregnancy. This clonotype was sampled from a female donor with multiple sclerosis, enrolled in a pregnancy study. In nucleotides, the CDR3 is TGTGCCAGCAGTGAAGGAGCCTTAGTGGGCGGGCGGGAGCAGTACTTC. Protein: CASSEGALVGGREQYF.